One TCR beta chain is described in this entry. Its antigen is as yet unknown. Germline V gene lookup returns CDR1 SGHTA and CDR2 FQGNSA. This CDR3 spans 11 amino acids. Trimming stripped 7 bases from V and 4 bases from J, with 7 bases between. This specimen comes from a study of early stage breast cancer tumors. Whole-study findings and limits: In most of the 16 patients, blood comparison separated tumor from normal breast. Most shared enriched TCRB sequences were commonly generated ones.

Using immunoSEQ multiplex PCR, the repertoire was profiled, and TCRdb retains in-frame clones only, with some absent. The table records roughly 30,000 clones, more than 65% of them present only once. This TCR was sampled from a person in their 40s with breast cancer. The sample taken for sequencing was blood. This chain joins TRBV7-2 and TRBJ2-5; no definite D call. The DNA of the CDR3 is TGTGCCAGCATGGAGATAGAGACCCAGTACTTC. Residues: CASMEIETQYF.